These T cell receptor beta chains were read from a single sample in a study of T cell repertoires in cytomegalovirus infection. One entry per CDR3 protein, called by TCRdb with MiXCR from the reads. The sample has about 140,000 distinct CDR3 sequences; roughly 6% are singletons. The sequenced sample was PBMCs. Source of these receptors: a human donor in good health (CMV status not recorded). Some clones in this sample may be carry-over from other donors' samples. CDR3s include the opening cysteine and the closing phenylalanine or tryptophan. Each record gives: V gene, clone size, J gene, D gene, CDR3 DNA, CDR3 protein. The D gene is left open where the match is weak. Part of the rows lack a size; the others show once, few, many or a class for expanded clones.

V: TRBV12-3/TRBV12-4
size: many
J: TRBJ1-3
D: .
DNA: TGTGCCAGCAGTTTAATCACTTACTCTGGAAACACCATATATTTT
CDR3: CASSLITYSGNTIYF

V: TRBV29-1
size: .
J: TRBJ1-1
D: .
DNA: TGCAGCGTTGTTGACGGAATCCTGAACACTGAAGCTTTCTTT
CDR3: CSVVDGILNTEAFF

V: TRBV9
size: few
J: TRBJ2-2
D: .
DNA: TGTGCCAGCAGCGTATCGAGCGTTCCGGCAGGGGAGCTGTTTTTT
CDR3: CASSVSSVPAGELFF

V: TRBV20-1
size: many
J: TRBJ1-6
D: TRBD1
DNA: TGCAGTGCTAGAGAGAGACAGGGTAGAGGACCCCTCCACTTT
CDR3: CSARERQGRGPLHF

V: TRBV19
size: few
J: TRBJ1-1
D: .
DNA: TGTGCCAGTAGTGGAGGGGTGGCTGAAGCTTTCTTT
CDR3: CASSGGVAEAFF

V: TRBV2
size: many
J: TRBJ1-5
D: .
DNA: TGTGCCAGCACCGTCGCAGGGTTCCAGCCCCAGCATTTT
CDR3: CASTVAGFQPQHF

V: TRBV20-1
size: many
J: TRBJ2-1
D: TRBD2
DNA: TGCAGTGCTAGACCTCGGGGGGTAGGCTACAATGAGCAGTTCTTC
CDR3: CSARPRGVGYNEQFF

V: TRBV6-9
size: many
J: TRBJ1-2
D: .
DNA: TGTGCCAGCAGTTACAACCATGGCTACACCTTC
CDR3: CASSYNHGYTF

V: TRBV25-1
size: .
J: TRBJ1-5
D: .
DNA: TGTGCCAGCAGTGAATCCAGTATTTACAATCAGCCCCAGCATTTT
CDR3: CASSESSIYNQPQHF

V: TRBV30
size: few
J: TRBJ1-4
D: TRBD1
DNA: TGTGCCTGGAGTTCTCCTGGGACAGGGAGTGAAAAACTGTTTTTT
CDR3: CAWSSPGTGSEKLFF

V: TRBV7-9
size: many
J: TRBJ2-1
D: .
DNA: TGTGCCAGCCCCTTTGGCTCCTACAATGAGCAGTTCTTC
CDR3: CASPFGSYNEQFF

V: TRBV12-3/TRBV12-4
size: many
J: TRBJ2-1
D: TRBD1
DNA: TGTGCCAGCAGCGCACGGCTTGGGACAGGGGTATCCTACAATGAGCAGTTCTTC
CDR3: CASSARLGTGVSYNEQFF

V: TRBV7-2
size: many
J: TRBJ2-3
D: TRBD2
DNA: TGTGCCAGCAGCTATGGGACTAGCGGGGGGTTCCTCACAGATACGCAGTATTTT
CDR3: CASSYGTSGGFLTDTQYF

V: TRBV4-3
size: many
J: TRBJ1-1
D: .
DNA: TGCGCCAGCAGCCAAGCAGGGGCCCGCACTGAAGCTTTCTTT
CDR3: CASSQAGARTEAFF

V: TRBV7-2
size: .
J: TRBJ2-1
D: .
DNA: TGTGCCAGCAGCTCCCAATCCCGGTACAATGAGCAGTTCTTC
CDR3: CASSSQSRYNEQFF

V: TRBV7-2
size: many
J: TRBJ1-6
D: TRBD1
DNA: TGTGCCAGCAGCCGGGACAGGGGGCGGAATTCACCCCTCCACTTT
CDR3: CASSRDRGRNSPLHF

V: TRBV20-1
size: many
J: TRBJ1-4
D: .
DNA: TGCAGTGCTAGTACTTGGAGGGCCGGATGGTCTGAAAAACTGTTTTTT
CDR3: CSASTWRAGWSEKLFF

V: TRBV7-8
size: many
J: TRBJ2-3
D: .
DNA: TGTGCCAGCAGCTTAGCGGGCGCGAATACGCAGTATTTT
CDR3: CASSLAGANTQYF

V: TRBV12-3/TRBV12-4
size: few
J: TRBJ2-2
D: .
DNA: TGTGCCAGCAGTTTAAGGGCCCCCTATGGGGAGCTGTTTTTT
CDR3: CASSLRAPYGELFF

V: TRBV14
size: few
J: TRBJ2-7
D: .
DNA: TGTGCCAGCAGCCAAGATATCTCACAATCCTACGAGCAGTACTTC
CDR3: CASSQDISQSYEQYF

V: TRBV29-1
size: many
J: TRBJ1-2
D: TRBD1
DNA: TGCAGCGCAGGACAGGGGAATGGCTACACCTTC
CDR3: CSAGQGNGYTF